The 9 T cell receptor beta chains reported below all come from one sample, sequenced in a study of metastatic and nonmetastatic thyroid tumors. With MiXCR, TCRdb reprocessed the PCR reads. The sample gives over 35,000 clones, roughly 17% of which show up once; about a tenth is in the top ten. Thyroid surgery was preceded by no treatment in any patient. The sequenced sample was tumor tissue. These receptors were collected from a female donor with papillary thyroid cancer or a benign thyroid nodule (not recorded which). Some clones in this sample may be carry-over from other donors' samples.

Points on this clone: This clone may be a read error of a much larger clone one base away. The chain has TRBV5-4 and TRBJ2-7, with 8 bases that match TRBD2. The V gene end was trimmed by 4 bases and the J gene end by 0 bases; junction bases not matched to a gene: 3. The CDR3 is 14 amino acids. The germline V gene encodes CDR1 SGHNT and CDR2 YYREEE (reference sequence). The CDR3 DNA reads as TGTGCCAGCAGCGTAGCGGGGTCCTCCTACGAGCAGTACTTC. This codes for CASSVAGSSYEQYF. Supplemented by reference TRBV5-4 and TRBJ2-7, the full variable domain reads ETGVTQSPTHLIKTRGQQVTLRCSSQSGHNTVSWYQQALGQGPQFIFQYYREEENGRGNFPPRFSGLQFPNYSSELNVNALELDDSALYLCASSVAGSSYEQYFGPGTRLTVT.

The table lists this clone with many counts. The gene calls are TRBV4-2 and TRBJ1-4; a possible D gene is TRBD1 (5 bases). The V end lost 1 base, the J end lost 2 bases, and 11 bases lay between the germline ends. There are 16 residues in the CDR3. From germline, CDR1 is LGHNA and CDR2 YNFKEQ. The CDR3 region is CASSQVRGTTNEKLFF. The CDR3 coding sequence is TGTGCCAGCAGCCAAGTAAGGGGCACTACTAATGAAAAACTGTTTTTT.

This clone was picked up a small number of times. This sequence may be a read error, since a much larger clone differs from it by one base. V gene TRBV20-1 combines with J gene TRBJ1-6; D unclear. CDR3 length: 14 amino acids. Germline V gene data show CDR1 as DFQATT and CDR2 as SNEGSKA (reference sequence). V was clipped by 0 bases and J by 8 bases, with 11 bases between them. For the CDR3, the DNA is TGCAGTGCTAGAGATCAGTGGAGCGATTCACCCCTCCACTTT. It translates to CSARDQWSDSPLHF.

This clone was seen at least ten times. The genes are TRBV7-2 and TRBJ2-7; TRBD1 matches 8 bases. CDR3 length equals 15 residues. The germline CDR1 and CDR2 sequences are SGHTA and FQGNSA. The V and J ends lost 3 bases and 2 bases, in that order; junction bases with no gene match: 6. In DNA, the CDR3 is TGTGCCAGCAGCTTCAACCGGGACAGGACCTACGAGCAGTACTTC. It yields the protein CASSFNRDRTYEQYF.

The table lists this clone with a few counts. The V and J genes are TRBV6-1 and TRBJ1-2; D unresolved. The length of the CDR3 is 14 residues. Germline V gene sequence: CDR1 MNHNS, CDR2 SASEGT. With 1 base removed from V and 7 bases from J, the gap between germline ends came to 13 bases. CDR3 DNA: TGTGCCAGCAGTGAAGGGTGGAGAAGCTGTGGCTACACCTTC. This codes for CASSEGWRSCGYTF.

The genes are TRBV20-1 and TRBJ2-1, with D perhaps TRBD1 (8 bases). The CDR3 extends over 15 amino acids. Germline CDR1 and CDR2: DFQATT and SNEGSKA (reference sequence). V lost 1 base and J lost 4, with 14 bases in between. CDR3 sequence: CSARGGGQEYNEQFF. The CDR3 region has the DNA TGCAGTGCTAGAGGGGGGGGACAGGAATACAATGAGCAGTTCTTC.

This clone was counted many times. CDR3 loop: CASSVSGRYGTGELFF. CDR3 nucleotides: TGTGCCAGCAGTGTTAGCGGGAGATACGGCACCGGGGAGCTGTTTTTT. This sequence joins TRBV6-2 or TRBV6-3 and TRBJ2-2; TRBD2 aligns across 9 bases. Germline V gene sequence: CDR1 MNHEY, CDR2 SVGEGT. V was clipped by 5 bases and J by 4 bases; unmatched bases: 8. The CDR3 loop spans 16 amino acids.

In this sample, this clone turned up a few times. One end of the junction is discordant with germline, which a read error may explain. The chain joins TRBV10-2 to TRBJ2-7; the match to TRBD2 covers 11 bases. Looked up from germline, CDR1 is WSHSY and CDR2 is SAAADI. CDR3 length: 15 residues. CDR3 in amino acids: CTSSGGTSGYNEQYF. The CDR3 DNA reads TGCACCAGCAGTGGCGGGACTAGCGGATACAACGAGCAGTACTTC.

J is TRBJ1-1 and V is TRBV28; tentative D call: TRBD1 (5 bases). The CDR3 extends over 15 amino acids. Trimming left V 2 bases short and J 1 base short, with 11 bases between. The germline V gene encodes CDR1 MDHEN and CDR2 SYDVKM. The CDR3 spells CASSLEGLSNTEAFF. The CDR3 DNA sequence: TGTGCCAGCAGTTTAGAGGGGTTATCGAACACTGAAGCTTTCTTT.